A single T cell receptor (beta chain) is shown here with its context. The junction departs from the called germline gene at one end, perhaps through a read error. Generated by immunoSEQ multiplex PCR, the TCRdb table keeps only in-frame clones and is missing some. The sample includes about 94,000 clones, 85% seen only once; the top ten take 4.5%. This sample is drawn from a study of T cell responses to AZD1222 COVID-19 vaccine. There are 15 residues in the CDR3. Germline-derived CDR1 and CDR2 are MGHRA and YSYEKL. The sequence came from an adult who received the AZD1222 COVID-19 vaccine. The sequencing used peripheral blood, collected 28 days after the second AZD1222 dose. The rearrangement uses TRBV4-1 and TRBJ2-4; the match to TRBD1 covers 9 bases. The CDR3 bases are TGCGCCAGCAGCTCGGGACAGGGTATCAAAAGCATTCAGTACTTC. Its protein product is CASSSGQGIKSIQYF.